This TCR beta chain originates from a study of CDR3 diversity in severe acne. The CDR3 is 12 amino acids. V was clipped by 5 bases and J by 3 bases, with 4 bases between them. CDR1 and CDR2 from the germline V gene are KGHDR and SFDVKD. MiXCR was run by TCRdb on the PCR reads, yielding one entry per CDR3 protein. The sample shows about 100,000 distinct CDR3 sequences, about half of them seen only once. This clonotype was counted a few times. Material: blood. This sequence originates from a male donor with acne. V and J are TRBV24-1 and TRBJ2-1; D remains ambiguous. The CDR3 bases are TGTGCCACCAGTGCCCACTACAATGAGCAGTTCTTC. Its protein product is CATSAHYNEQFF.